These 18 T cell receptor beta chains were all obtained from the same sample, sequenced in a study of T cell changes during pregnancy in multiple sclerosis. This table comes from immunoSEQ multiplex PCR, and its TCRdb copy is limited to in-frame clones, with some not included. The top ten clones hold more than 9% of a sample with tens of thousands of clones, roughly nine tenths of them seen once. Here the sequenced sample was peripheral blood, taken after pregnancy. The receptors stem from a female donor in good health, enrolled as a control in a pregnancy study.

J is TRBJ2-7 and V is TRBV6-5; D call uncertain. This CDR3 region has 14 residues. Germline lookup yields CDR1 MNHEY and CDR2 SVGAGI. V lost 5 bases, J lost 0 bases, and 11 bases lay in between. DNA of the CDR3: TGTGCCAGCAGTCTAACGCGGATCTCCTACGAGCAGTACTTC. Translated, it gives CASSLTRISYEQYF.

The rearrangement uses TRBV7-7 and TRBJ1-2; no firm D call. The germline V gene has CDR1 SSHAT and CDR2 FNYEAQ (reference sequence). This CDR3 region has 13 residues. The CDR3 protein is CATISGLAYGYTF. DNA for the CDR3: TGTGCGACAATCAGCGGGCTGGCCTATGGCTACACCTTC. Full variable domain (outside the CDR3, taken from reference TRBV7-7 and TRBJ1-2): GAGVSQSPRYKVTKRGQDVTLRCDPISSHATLYWYQQALGQGPEFLTYFNYEAQPDKSGLPSDRFSAERPEGSISTLTIQRTEQRDSAMYRCATISGLAYGYTFGSGTRLTVV.

The CDR3 region has the DNA TGTGCCAGCGGAAGTCGGGGATCGAACACCGGGGAGCTGTTTTTT. It translates to CASGSRGSNTGELFF. V is TRBV7-9 and J is TRBJ2-2, with D possibly matching TRBD2 (5 bases). The V and J ends lost 8 bases and 0 bases respectively, with 13 bases between them. The CDR3 totals 15 residues. Germline CDR1 reads SEHNR; CDR2 reads FQNEAQ (reference sequence).

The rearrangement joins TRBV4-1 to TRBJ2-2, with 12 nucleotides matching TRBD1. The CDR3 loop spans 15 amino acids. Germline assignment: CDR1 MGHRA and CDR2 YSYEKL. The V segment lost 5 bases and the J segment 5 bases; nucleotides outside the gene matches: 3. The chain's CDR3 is CASSGDRGQTGELFF. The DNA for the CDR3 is TGCGCCAGCAGCGGGGACAGGGGGCAGACCGGGGAGCTGTTTTTT.

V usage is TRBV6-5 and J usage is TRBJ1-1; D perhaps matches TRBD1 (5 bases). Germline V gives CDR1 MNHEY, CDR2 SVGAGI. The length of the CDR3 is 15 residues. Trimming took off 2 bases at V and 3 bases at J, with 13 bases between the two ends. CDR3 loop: CASSYQGFLDTEAFF. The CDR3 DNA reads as TGTGCCAGCAGTTACCAGGGTTTCTTGGACACTGAAGCTTTCTTT.

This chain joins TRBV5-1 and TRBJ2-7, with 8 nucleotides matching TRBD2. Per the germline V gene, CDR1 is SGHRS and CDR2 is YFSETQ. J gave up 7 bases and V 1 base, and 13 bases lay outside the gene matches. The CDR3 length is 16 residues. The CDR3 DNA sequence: TGCGCCAGCAGCTTGCCTGGTCAGCGGGAGTCGGAAGAGCAGTACTTC. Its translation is CASSLPGQRESEEQYF. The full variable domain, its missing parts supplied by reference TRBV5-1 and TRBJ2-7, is KAGVTQTPRYLIKTRGQQVTLSCSPISGHRSVSWYQQTPGQGLQFLFEYFSETQRNKGNFPGRFSGRQFSNSRSEMNVSTLELGDSALYLCASSLPGQRESEEQYFGPGTRLTVT.

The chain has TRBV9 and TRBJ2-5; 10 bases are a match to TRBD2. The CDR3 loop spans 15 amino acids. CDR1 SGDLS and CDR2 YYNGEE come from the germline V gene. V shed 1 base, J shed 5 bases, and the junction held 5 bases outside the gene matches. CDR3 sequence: CASSVLSGGAETQYF. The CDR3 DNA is TGTGCCAGCAGCGTATTGAGCGGGGGGGCTGAGACCCAGTACTTC.

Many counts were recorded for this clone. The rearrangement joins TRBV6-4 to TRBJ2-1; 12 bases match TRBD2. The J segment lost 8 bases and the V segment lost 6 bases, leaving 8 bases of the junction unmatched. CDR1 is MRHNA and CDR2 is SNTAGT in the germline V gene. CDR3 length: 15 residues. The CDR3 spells CASSPTSGSVDEQFF. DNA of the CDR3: TGTGCCAGCAGCCCGACTAGCGGGAGCGTCGATGAGCAGTTCTTC.

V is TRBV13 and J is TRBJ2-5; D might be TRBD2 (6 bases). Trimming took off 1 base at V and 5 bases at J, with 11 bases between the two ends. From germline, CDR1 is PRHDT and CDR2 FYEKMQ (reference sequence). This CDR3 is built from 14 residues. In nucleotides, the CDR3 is TGTGCCAGCAGCTTAGCAGGCGGGGTTGAGACCCAGTACTTC. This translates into CASSLAGGVETQYF.

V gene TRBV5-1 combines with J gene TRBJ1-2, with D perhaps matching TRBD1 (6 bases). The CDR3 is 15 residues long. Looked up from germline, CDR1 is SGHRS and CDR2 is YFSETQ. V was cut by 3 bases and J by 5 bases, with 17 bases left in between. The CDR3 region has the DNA TGCGCCAGCAGCTGGGCGGGGGCCGAGGGGTATGGCTACACCTTC. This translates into CASSWAGAEGYGYTF.

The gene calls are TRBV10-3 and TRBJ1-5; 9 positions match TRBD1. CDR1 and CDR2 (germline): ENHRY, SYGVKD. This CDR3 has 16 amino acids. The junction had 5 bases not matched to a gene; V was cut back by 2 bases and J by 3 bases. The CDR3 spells CAISEGQGYDNQPQHF. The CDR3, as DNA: TGTGCCATCAGTGAGGGACAGGGGTACGACAATCAGCCCCAGCATTTT.

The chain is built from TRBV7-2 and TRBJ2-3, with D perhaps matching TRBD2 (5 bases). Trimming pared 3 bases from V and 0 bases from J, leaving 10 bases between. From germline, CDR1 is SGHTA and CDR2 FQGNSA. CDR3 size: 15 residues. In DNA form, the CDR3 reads TGTGCCAGCAGCTTGTCCCCTAGCAGCACAGATACGCAGTATTTT. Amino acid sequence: CASSLSPSSTDTQYF.

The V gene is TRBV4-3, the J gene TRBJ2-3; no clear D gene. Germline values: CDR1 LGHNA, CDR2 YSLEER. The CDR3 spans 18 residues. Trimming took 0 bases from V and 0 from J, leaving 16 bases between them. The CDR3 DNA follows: TGCGCCAGCAGCCAAGATTATGGAACAGACCTAAGCACAGATACGCAGTATTTT. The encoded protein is CASSQDYGTDLSTDTQYF.

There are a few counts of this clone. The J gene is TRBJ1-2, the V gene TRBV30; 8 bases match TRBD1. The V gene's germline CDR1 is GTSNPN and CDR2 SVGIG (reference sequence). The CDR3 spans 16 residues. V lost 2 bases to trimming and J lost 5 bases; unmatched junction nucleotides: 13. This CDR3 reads CAWSPLSPGQVYGYTF. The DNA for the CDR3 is TGTGCCTGGAGTCCACTCTCCCCGGGACAGGTTTATGGCTACACCTTC.

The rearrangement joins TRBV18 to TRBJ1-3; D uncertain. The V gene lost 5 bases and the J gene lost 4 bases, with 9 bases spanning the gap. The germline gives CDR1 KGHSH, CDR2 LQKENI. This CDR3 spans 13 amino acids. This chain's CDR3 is CASSGETGNTIYF. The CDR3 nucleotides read TGTGCCAGCTCAGGGGAGACGGGAAACACCATATATTTT.

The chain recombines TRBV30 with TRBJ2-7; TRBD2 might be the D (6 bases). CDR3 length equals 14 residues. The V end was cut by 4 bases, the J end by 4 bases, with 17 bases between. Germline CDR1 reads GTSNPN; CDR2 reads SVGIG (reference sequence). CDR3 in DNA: TGTGCCTGGACCAACGGGGCGGAGGGTTACGAGCAGTACTTC. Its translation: CAWTNGAEGYEQYF. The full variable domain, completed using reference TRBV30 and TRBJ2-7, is SQTIHQWPATLVQPVGSPLSLECTVEGTSNPNLYWYRQAAGRGLQLLFYSVGIGQISSEVPQNLSASRPQDRQFILSSKKLLLSDSGFYLCAWTNGAEGYEQYFGPGTRLTVT.

The CDR3 is CASSLGTGSQPQHF. In DNA, the CDR3 is TGTGCCAGCAGCTTGGGGACAGGGAGTCAGCCCCAGCATTTT. This chain uses TRBV7-6 with TRBJ1-5; 9 bases match TRBD1. The V gene's germline CDR1 is SGHVS and CDR2 FNYEAQ. V dropped 3 bases and J dropped 6; count of bases not matched to a gene: 3. The CDR3 consists of 14 residues.

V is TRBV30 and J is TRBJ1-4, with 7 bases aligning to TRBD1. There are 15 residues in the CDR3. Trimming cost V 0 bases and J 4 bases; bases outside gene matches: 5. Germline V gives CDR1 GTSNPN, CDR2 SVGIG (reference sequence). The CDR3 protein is CAWSVGRGLNEKLFF. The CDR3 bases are TGTGCCTGGAGTGTCGGGAGGGGGCTTAATGAAAAACTGTTTTTT.